The entry below gives a single T cell receptor (beta chain) sequence along with its context. The antigen is undetermined. Each donor was a healthy Caucasian individual from Russia, aged roughly 6 to 90. A J-beta primer mix and a sample-barcoded 5' primer were used in a second PCR of about 6 to 12 cycles. Every single cDNA molecule received a tag from a template-switch adaptor with 12 random nucleotides. Paired-end reads containing CDR3 totaled no fewer than 2.5 million for each sample. TCRdb processed the 5' RACE reads anew with MiXCR; each CDR3 protein has one entry. Of around 1,000,000 distinct CDR3 sequences detected, around two fifths appear once; the ten largest clones hold roughly 14%. These data belong to a study of blood T cells in healthy people across ages. Whole-study findings and limits: Per million T cells, the diversity of TCR beta decreased roughly linearly as age advanced.

With 6 bases clipped from V and 2 bases from J, the junction kept 12 bases outside the gene matches. The CDR3 contains 15 residues. Germline loops: CDR1 DFQATT, CDR2 SNEGSKA (reference sequence). This rearrangement joins TRBV20-1 to TRBJ2-7; 8 nucleotides match TRBD2. The material sequenced was blood. This receptor was obtained from a man between 18 and 29 years old in good health. The CDR3 sequence is CSAIKAGVTTYEQYF. The CDR3 DNA reads TGCAGTGCAATCAAAGCGGGGGTCACGACCTACGAGCAGTACTTC.